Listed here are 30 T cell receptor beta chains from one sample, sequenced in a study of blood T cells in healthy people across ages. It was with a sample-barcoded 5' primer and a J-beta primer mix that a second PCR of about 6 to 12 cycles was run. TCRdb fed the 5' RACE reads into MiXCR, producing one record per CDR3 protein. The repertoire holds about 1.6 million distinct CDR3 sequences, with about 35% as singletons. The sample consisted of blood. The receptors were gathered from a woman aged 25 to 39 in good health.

Here the CDR3 DNA reads TGTGCCAGCAGCTTAGTGGACATAGGCGGGACCCAGTACTTC. Its translation is CASSLVDIGGTQYF. This chain connects TRBV7-9 to TRBJ2-5; D possibly corresponds to TRBD1 (5 bases). CDR3 length: 14 residues. Germline V gives CDR1 SEHNR, CDR2 FQNEAQ (reference sequence). Trimming took 1 base from V and 7 from J, leaving 13 bases between them.

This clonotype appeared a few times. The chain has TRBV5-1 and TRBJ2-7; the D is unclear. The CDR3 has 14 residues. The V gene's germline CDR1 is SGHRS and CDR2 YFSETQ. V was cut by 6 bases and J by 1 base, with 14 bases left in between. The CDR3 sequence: CASMASTQSYEQYF. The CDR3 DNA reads TGCGCCAGCATGGCCAGTACCCAATCCTACGAGCAGTACTTC.

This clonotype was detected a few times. This chain's CDR3 is CASSYRFDRGADTQYF. The CDR3 DNA sequence: TGTGCCAGCAGCTATAGATTCGACAGGGGGGCAGATACGCAGTATTTT. The J gene is TRBJ2-3, the V gene TRBV11-2; 9 bases map to TRBD1. V gave up 4 bases and J gave up 4 bases; unmatched junction bases: 9. This CDR3 has 16 amino acids. Germline CDR1 SGHAT, CDR2 FQNNGV.

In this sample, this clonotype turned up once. The CDR3 region has the DNA TGCGCCAGCAACTCAAACCCCGGGACAATGCACCACGAGCAGTACTTC. Its protein is CASNSNPGTMHHEQYF. The V gene is TRBV5-1, the J gene TRBJ2-7; D is perhaps TRBD1 (6 bases). The V gene lost 6 bases and the J gene lost 5 bases, with 24 bases spanning the gap. Germline CDR1 SGHRS, CDR2 YFSETQ. This CDR3 has 16 amino acids.

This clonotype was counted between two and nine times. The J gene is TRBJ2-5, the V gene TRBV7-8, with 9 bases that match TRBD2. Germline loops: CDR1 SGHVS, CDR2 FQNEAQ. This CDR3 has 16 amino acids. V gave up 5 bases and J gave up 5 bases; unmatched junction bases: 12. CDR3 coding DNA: TGTGCCAGCAGCCCTCCGACTAGCGGAGTGGGGGAGACCCAGTACTTC. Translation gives CASSPPTSGVGETQYF.

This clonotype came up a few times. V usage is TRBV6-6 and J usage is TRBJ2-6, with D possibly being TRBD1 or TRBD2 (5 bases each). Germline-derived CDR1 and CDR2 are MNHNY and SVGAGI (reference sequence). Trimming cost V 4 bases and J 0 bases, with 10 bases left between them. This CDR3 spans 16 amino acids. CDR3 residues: CASSSGPNSGANVLTF. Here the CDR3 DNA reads TGTGCCAGCAGTTCGGGACCGAACTCTGGGGCCAACGTCCTGACTTTC.

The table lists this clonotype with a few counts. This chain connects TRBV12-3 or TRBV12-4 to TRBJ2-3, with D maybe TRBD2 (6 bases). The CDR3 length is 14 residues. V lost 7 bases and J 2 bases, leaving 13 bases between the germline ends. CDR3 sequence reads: CASTPRGTTDTQYF. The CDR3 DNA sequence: TGTGCCAGCACTCCACGCGGGACCACAGATACGCAGTATTTT.

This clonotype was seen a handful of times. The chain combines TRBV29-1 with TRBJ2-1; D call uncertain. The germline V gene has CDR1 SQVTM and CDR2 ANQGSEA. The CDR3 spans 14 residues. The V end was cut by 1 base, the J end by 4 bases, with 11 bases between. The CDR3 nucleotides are TGCAGCGTTGAAGTCGTTGGCTATTACAATGAGCAGTTCTTC. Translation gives CSVEVVGYYNEQFF.

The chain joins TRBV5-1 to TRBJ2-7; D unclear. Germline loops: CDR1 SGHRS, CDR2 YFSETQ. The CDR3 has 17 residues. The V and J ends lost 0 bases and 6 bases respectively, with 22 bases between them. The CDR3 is CASSLAFLGRSFAEQYF. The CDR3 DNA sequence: TGCGCCAGCAGCTTGGCCTTCTTAGGAAGGAGTTTTGCCGAGCAGTACTTC.

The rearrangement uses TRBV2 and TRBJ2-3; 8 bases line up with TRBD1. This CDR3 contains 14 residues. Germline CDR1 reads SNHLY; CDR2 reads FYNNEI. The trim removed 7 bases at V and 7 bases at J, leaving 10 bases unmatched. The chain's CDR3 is CASMMGQATYTQYF. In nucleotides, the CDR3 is TGTGCCAGCATGATGGGACAGGCCACTTATACGCAGTATTTT.

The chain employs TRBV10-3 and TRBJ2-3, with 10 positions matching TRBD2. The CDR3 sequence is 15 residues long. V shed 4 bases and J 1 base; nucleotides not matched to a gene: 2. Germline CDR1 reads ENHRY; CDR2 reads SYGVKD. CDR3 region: CAISGGTSGTDTQYF. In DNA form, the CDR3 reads TGTGCCATCAGTGGCGGGACTAGCGGCACAGATACGCAGTATTTT.

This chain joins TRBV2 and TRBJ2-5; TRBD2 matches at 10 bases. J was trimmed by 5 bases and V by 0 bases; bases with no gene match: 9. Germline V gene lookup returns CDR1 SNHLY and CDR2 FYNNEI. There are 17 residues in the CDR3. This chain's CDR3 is CASSEARAGGRVETQYF. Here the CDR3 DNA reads TGTGCCAGCAGTGAAGCTCGAGCGGGGGGGAGGGTTGAGACCCAGTACTTC.

The chain's CDR3 is CASSPRNRHQETQYF. As DNA, the CDR3 is TGTGCCAGCAGCCCAAGAAACAGGCACCAAGAGACCCAGTACTTC. This chain links TRBV3-1 with TRBJ2-5, with D perhaps TRBD1 (5 bases). V lost 4 bases and J lost 0, with 12 bases in between. This CDR3 contains 15 residues. Per germline, CDR1 LGHDT and CDR2 YNNKEL (reference sequence).

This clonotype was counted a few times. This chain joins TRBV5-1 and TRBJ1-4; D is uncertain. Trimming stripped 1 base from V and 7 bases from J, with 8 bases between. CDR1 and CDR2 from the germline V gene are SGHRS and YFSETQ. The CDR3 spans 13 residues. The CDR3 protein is CASSLSIGEKLFF. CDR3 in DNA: TGCGCCAGCAGCTTGTCTATTGGTGAAAAACTGTTTTTT. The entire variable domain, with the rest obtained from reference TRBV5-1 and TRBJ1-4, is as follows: KAGVTQTPRYLIKTRGQQVTLSCSPISGHRSVSWYQQTPGQGLQFLFEYFSETQRNKGNFPGRFSGRQFSNSRSEMNVSTLELGDSALYLCASSLSIGEKLFFGSGTQLSVL.

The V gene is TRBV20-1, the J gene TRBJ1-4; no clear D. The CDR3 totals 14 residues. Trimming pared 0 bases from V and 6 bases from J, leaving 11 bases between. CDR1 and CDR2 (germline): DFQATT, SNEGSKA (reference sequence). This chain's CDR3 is CSARDEEPHEKLFF. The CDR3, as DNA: TGCAGTGCTAGAGATGAGGAGCCCCATGAAAAACTGTTTTTT.

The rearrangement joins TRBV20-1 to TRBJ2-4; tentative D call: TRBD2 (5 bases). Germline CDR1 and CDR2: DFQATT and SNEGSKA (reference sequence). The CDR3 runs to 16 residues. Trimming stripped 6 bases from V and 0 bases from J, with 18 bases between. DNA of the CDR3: TGCAGTGCCCGACCGCCCGGGGTCCGAGCCAAAAACATTCAGTACTTC. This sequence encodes CSARPPGVRAKNIQYF.

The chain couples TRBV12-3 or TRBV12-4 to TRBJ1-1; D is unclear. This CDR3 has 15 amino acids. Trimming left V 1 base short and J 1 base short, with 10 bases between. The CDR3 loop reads CASSLVQLANTEAFF. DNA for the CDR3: TGTGCCAGCAGTTTAGTACAACTGGCGAACACTGAAGCTTTCTTT.

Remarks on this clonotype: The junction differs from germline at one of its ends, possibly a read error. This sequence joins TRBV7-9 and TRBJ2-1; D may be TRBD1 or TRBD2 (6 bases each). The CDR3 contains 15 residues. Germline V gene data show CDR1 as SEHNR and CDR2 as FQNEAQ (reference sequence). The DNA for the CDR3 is TGTGCCAGCAGCTCGACGGGGGCTTCGGACAATGAGCAGGTCTTC. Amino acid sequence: CASSSTGASDNEQVF.

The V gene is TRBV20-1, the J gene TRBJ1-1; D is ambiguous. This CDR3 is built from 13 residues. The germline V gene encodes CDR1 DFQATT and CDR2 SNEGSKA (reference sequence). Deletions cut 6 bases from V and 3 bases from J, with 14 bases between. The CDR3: CSAPSSLDTEAFF. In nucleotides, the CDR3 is TGCAGTGCCCCGTCTTCGTTGGACACTGAAGCTTTCTTT.

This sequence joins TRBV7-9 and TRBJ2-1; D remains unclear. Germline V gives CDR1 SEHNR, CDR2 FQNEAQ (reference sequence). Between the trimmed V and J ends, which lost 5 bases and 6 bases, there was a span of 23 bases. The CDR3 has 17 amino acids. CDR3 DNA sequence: TGTGCCAGCAGCCCCCGTTTCGGGTACTCGGGCTGCAATGAGCAGTTCTTC. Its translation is CASSPRFGYSGCNEQFF.

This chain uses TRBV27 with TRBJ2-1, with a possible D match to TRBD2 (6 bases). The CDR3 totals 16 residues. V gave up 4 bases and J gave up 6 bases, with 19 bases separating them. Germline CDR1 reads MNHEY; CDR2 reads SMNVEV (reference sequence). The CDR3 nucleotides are TGTGCCAGCAGTTCCCCCGAGACTAGGTTCAGCAATGAGCAGTTCTTC. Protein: CASSSPETRFSNEQFF.

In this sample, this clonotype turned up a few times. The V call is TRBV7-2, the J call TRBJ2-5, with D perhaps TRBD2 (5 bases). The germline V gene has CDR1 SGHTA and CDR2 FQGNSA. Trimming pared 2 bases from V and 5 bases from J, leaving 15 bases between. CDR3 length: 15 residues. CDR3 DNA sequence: TGTGCCAGCAGCTTAATCCCCCACGGGGTTGAGACCCAGTACTTC. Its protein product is CASSLIPHGVETQYF.

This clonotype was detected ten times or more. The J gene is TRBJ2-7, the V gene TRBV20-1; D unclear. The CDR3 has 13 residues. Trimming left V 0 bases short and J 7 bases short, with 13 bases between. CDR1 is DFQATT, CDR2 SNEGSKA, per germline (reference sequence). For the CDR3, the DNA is TGCAGTGCTAGAGATTGGGCAGCTTATGAGCAGTACTTC. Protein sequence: CSARDWAAYEQYF.

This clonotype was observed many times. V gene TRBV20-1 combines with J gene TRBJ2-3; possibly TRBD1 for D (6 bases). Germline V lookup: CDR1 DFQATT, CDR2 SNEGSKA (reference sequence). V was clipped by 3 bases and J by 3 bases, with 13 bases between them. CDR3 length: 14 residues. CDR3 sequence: CSARGAGVTDTQYF. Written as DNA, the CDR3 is TGCAGTGCTAGGGGGGCAGGGGTTACAGATACGCAGTATTTT.

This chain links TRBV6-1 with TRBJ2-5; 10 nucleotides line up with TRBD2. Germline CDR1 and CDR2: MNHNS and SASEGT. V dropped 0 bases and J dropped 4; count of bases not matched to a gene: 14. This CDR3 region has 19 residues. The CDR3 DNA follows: TGTGCCAGCAGTGAAGCGAAATGGACTAGCGGAGCCCGGGGAGAGACCCAGTACTTC. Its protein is CASSEAKWTSGARGETQYF.

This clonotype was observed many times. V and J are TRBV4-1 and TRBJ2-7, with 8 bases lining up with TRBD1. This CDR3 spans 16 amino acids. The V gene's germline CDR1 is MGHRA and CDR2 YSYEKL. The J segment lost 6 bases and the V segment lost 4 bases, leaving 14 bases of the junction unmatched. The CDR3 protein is CASSPRTGLISGEQYF. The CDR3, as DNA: TGCGCCAGCAGCCCACGGACAGGGCTAATATCGGGCGAGCAGTACTTC.

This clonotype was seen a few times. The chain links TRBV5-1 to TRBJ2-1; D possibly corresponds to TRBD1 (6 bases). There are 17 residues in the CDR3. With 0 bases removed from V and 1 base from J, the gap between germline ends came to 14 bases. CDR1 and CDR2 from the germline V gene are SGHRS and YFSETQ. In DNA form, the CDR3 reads TGCGCCAGCAGCTTGGTTTTAGGGGGTCTTTCCTACAATGAGCAGTTCTTC. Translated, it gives CASSLVLGGLSYNEQFF. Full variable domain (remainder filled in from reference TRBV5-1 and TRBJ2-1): KAGVTQTPRYLIKTRGQQVTLSCSPISGHRSVSWYQQTPGQGLQFLFEYFSETQRNKGNFPGRFSGRQFSNSRSEMNVSTLELGDSALYLCASSLVLGGLSYNEQFFGPGTRLTVL.

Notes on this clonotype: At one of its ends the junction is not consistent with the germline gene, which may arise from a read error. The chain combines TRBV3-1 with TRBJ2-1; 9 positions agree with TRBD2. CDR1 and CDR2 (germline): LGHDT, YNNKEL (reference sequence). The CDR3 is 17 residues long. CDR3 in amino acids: CASSSSPGLASYNEQIF. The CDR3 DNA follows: TGTGCCAGCAGCTCCTCCCCGGGACTAGCTTCCTACAATGAGCAGATCTTC.

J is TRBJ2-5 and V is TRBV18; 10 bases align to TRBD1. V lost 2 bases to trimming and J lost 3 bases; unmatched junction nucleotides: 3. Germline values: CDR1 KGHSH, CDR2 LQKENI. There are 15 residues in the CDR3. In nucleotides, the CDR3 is TGTGCCAGCTCACCAGAGGGGACAGGGGAAGAGACCCAGTACTTC. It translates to CASSPEGTGEETQYF.

For the CDR3, the DNA is TGTGCCAGCAGCGTAGCGACAGGGGGCACACAAGAGACCCAGTACTTC. It is translated as CASSVATGGTQETQYF. The chain joins TRBV9 to TRBJ2-5; 10 bases align to TRBD1. The germline V gene has CDR1 SGDLS and CDR2 YYNGEE. Unmatched junction bases numbered 4, after V lost 0 bases and J lost 2 bases. The CDR3 is 16 residues long.